Each of the 22 T cell receptor beta chains below was sequenced from the same sample in a study of shared clonotypes between healthy human individuals. Sequenced by immunoSEQ multiplex PCR; TCRdb stores in-frame clones only, minus some. Altogether about 2.4 million clones are present, roughly 93% being singletons, with the ten largest covering roughly 0.39%. The sample comprised naive CD4+ T cells from PBMCs. Documented subset: CD45RA+ positively selected. These TCRs come from a man between 18 and 35 years old in good health. Some clones in this sample may be carry-over from other donors' samples.

V usage is TRBV4-3 and J usage is TRBJ1-3, with TRBD1 identical over 8 bases. The V gene's germline CDR1 is LGHNA and CDR2 YSLEER. There are 16 residues in the CDR3. V lost 0 bases, J lost 1 base, and 2 bases stayed unmatched. CDR3 DNA: TGCGCCAGCAGCCAAGATTGGACAGGGTCTGGAAACACCATATATTTT. Its protein product is CASSQDWTGSGNTIYF.

This clone was detected only once. The CDR3 bases are TGTGCCAGCCAATTCGGGGTAGCGGTCTACAATGAGCAGTTCTTC. This translates into CASQFGVAVYNEQFF. The V gene is TRBV6-1, the J gene TRBJ2-1; weak D call: TRBD2 (6 bases). Trimming took 8 bases from V and 3 from J, leaving 17 bases between them. The CDR3 totals 15 residues. Per the germline V gene, CDR1 is MNHNS and CDR2 is SASEGT.

This chain links TRBV6-1 with TRBJ1-3; D is unresolved. There are 15 residues in the CDR3. V was cut by 7 bases and J by 0 bases, with 13 bases left in between. Germline assignment: CDR1 MNHNS and CDR2 SASEGT. Here the CDR3 DNA reads TGTGCCAGCACCCTAGAGCGCAGCTCTGGAAACACCATATATTTT. Protein sequence: CASTLERSSGNTIYF.

The chain links TRBV4-3 to TRBJ2-7; D could derive from TRBD1 or TRBD2 (5 bases each). The length of the CDR3 is 19 residues. Germline values: CDR1 LGHNA, CDR2 YSLEER. Trimming took 1 base from V and 2 from J, leaving 24 bases between them. CDR3 in DNA: TGCGCCAGCAGCCAAGTACGTTCAATCGGGGCACAAAAAACCTACGAGCAGTACTTC. Its protein is CASSQVRSIGAQKTYEQYF.

The J gene is TRBJ1-2, the V gene TRBV2; D may be TRBD1 (6 bases). Per the germline V gene, CDR1 is SNHLY and CDR2 is FYNNEI. Trimming pared 4 bases from V and 0 bases from J, leaving 9 bases between. The CDR3 is made up of 14 amino acids. This CDR3 is CASSVQGTNYGYTF. In DNA form, the CDR3 reads TGTGCCAGCAGTGTTCAGGGGACTAACTATGGCTACACCTTC.

This rearrangement joins TRBV9 to TRBJ2-3, with 12 nucleotides matching TRBD2. The CDR3 has 15 residues. Trimming took 3 bases from V and 4 from J; bases not matched to a gene: 3. From germline, CDR1 is SGDLS and CDR2 YYNGEE. DNA for the CDR3: TGTGCCAGCAGCGAACGACTAGCGGGAGCAGATACGCAGTATTTT. Encoded protein: CASSERLAGADTQYF.

This chain links TRBV28 with TRBJ1-6; tentative D call: TRBD1 (6 bases). The CDR3 spans 16 residues. Trimming removed 7 bases at V and 7 bases at J, with 20 bases between. Germline V lookup: CDR1 MDHEN, CDR2 SYDVKM. CDR3: CASTAPEGVINSPLHF. CDR3 in DNA: TGTGCCAGCACCGCGCCGGAGGGGGTTATAAATTCACCCCTCCACTTT.

The chain is built from TRBV2 and TRBJ2-5; 9 bases map to TRBD2. This CDR3 contains 16 residues. Per germline, CDR1 SNHLY and CDR2 FYNNEI. Losses at the gene ends were 4 bases for V and 1 base for J; bases not matched to a gene: 7. The CDR3 reads CASSVVAGALQETQYF. CDR3 DNA: TGTGCCAGCAGTGTGGTAGCGGGAGCCCTCCAAGAGACCCAGTACTTC.

The chain is built from TRBV7-9 and TRBJ2-1; maybe TRBD2 (5 bases). CDR1 is SEHNR and CDR2 is FQNEAQ in the germline V gene (reference sequence). The CDR3 sequence is 17 residues long. Trimming took 5 bases from V and 1 from J, leaving 18 bases between them. The CDR3 nucleotides read TGTGCCAGCAGCCTCCTGAGGTGGCGAGGGTCCTACAATGAGCAGTTCTTC. Its translation is CASSLLRWRGSYNEQFF.

The chain employs TRBV7-3 and TRBJ2-7, with no clear D. CDR3 length equals 14 residues. The germline V and J ends were trimmed by 2 bases and 2 bases, with 10 bases remaining between them. Per germline, CDR1 SGHTA and CDR2 FQGTGA. The CDR3 DNA is TGTGCCAGCAGCTTAGAAGTTGGGACCTACGAGCAGTACTTC. It specifies CASSLEVGTYEQYF.

This rearrangement joins TRBV28 to TRBJ1-2; 9 bases fit TRBD1. V trimming: 2 bases; J trimming: 4 bases; junction bases outside the gene matches: 8. The CDR3 is 16 residues long. Germline CDR1 reads MDHEN; CDR2 reads SYDVKM. CDR3 residues: CASSLRTGVPLYGYTF. The CDR3 DNA follows: TGTGCCAGCAGTTTACGGACAGGGGTCCCTCTCTATGGCTACACCTTC.

The chain joins TRBV7-9 to TRBJ2-5; D possibly matches TRBD1 or TRBD2 (5 bases each). Germline CDR1 and CDR2: SEHNR and FQNEAQ (reference sequence). V was cut by 7 bases and J by 0 bases, with 12 bases left in between. This CDR3 is 14 amino acids long. The CDR3: CASNPGPNQETQYF. CDR3 nucleotides: TGTGCCAGCAACCCGGGACCGAACCAAGAGACCCAGTACTTC. Based on the CDR3 plus reference TRBV7-9 and TRBJ2-5, the full variable domain is DTGVSQNPRHKITKRGQNVTFRCDPISEHNRLYWYRQTLGQGPEFLTYFQNEAQLEKSRLLSDRFSAERPKGSFSTLEIQRTEQGDSAMYLCASNPGPNQETQYFGPGTRLLVL.

The V and J genes are TRBV10-3 and TRBJ2-1; TRBD2 matches at 10 bases. CDR1 ENHRY and CDR2 SYGVKD come from the germline V gene. The CDR3 has 16 amino acids. The ends lost 4 bases at V and 7 bases at J; junction bases unmatched: 10. This chain's CDR3 is CAISAPSGRAENEQFF. The CDR3 DNA is TGTGCCATCAGTGCCCCAAGCGGGAGGGCCGAAAATGAGCAGTTCTTC.

The chain is built from TRBV2 and TRBJ2-5, with D possibly TRBD1 on 6 matching bases. The CDR3 covers 15 residues. The V gene lost 7 bases and the J gene lost 3 bases, with 18 bases spanning the gap. Germline CDR1 SNHLY, CDR2 FYNNEI. CDR3 sequence reads: CASIVEVNREETQYF. The CDR3 DNA follows: TGTGCCAGCATAGTCGAAGTAAACAGGGAAGAGACCCAGTACTTC.

The chain combines TRBV27 with TRBJ1-5; D is perhaps TRBD1 (5 bases). The length of the CDR3 is 20 residues. Deletions cut 3 bases from V and 2 bases from J, with 26 bases between. Germline V gene data show CDR1 as MNHEY and CDR2 as SMNVEV (reference sequence). CDR3 DNA sequence: TGTGCCAGCAGTTTTAGGTTTGGCAGGGCCTCCTCTCGGGGCAATCAGCCCCAGCATTTT. Translation: CASSFRFGRASSRGNQPQHF.

This chain joins TRBV19 and TRBJ2-7; D call uncertain. The CDR3 is 14 residues long. Germline assignment: CDR1 LNHDA and CDR2 SQIVND (reference sequence). The V and J ends lost 3 bases and 2 bases respectively, with 11 bases between them. CDR3 protein: CASSIGQAAYEQYF. The DNA of the CDR3 is TGTGCCAGTAGTATCGGCCAGGCCGCCTACGAGCAGTACTTC.

The J gene is TRBJ1-4, the V gene TRBV25-1; tentatively, D is TRBD1 (6 bases). The CDR3 runs 16 residues. Trimming shortened V by 1 base and J by 3 bases, and 12 bases separated the two germline ends. Germline loops: CDR1 MGHDK, CDR2 SYGVNS. The CDR3: CASSESGVLANEKLFF. DNA for the CDR3: TGTGCCAGCAGTGAATCAGGGGTTTTAGCTAATGAAAAACTGTTTTTT.

The gene calls are TRBV10-3 and TRBJ2-2; 7 bases map to TRBD2. Looked up from germline, CDR1 is ENHRY and CDR2 is SYGVKD. CDR3 length equals 16 residues. Trimming removed 0 bases from V and 3 bases from J; junction bases left unmatched: 4. This chain's CDR3 is CAISESAGVYTGELFF. The CDR3, as DNA: TGTGCCATCAGTGAGTCTGCGGGAGTGTACACCGGGGAGCTGTTTTTT.

J is TRBJ2-5 and V is TRBV5-4, with D tentatively TRBD1 (6 bases). Germline values: CDR1 SGHNT, CDR2 YYREEE (reference sequence). Trimming took off 4 bases at V and 1 base at J, with 17 bases between the two ends. The CDR3 loop spans 16 amino acids. The CDR3 reads CASSTPGGQSQETQYF. For the CDR3, the DNA is TGTGCCAGCAGCACACCGGGCGGACAGTCCCAAGAGACCCAGTACTTC. The full variable domain, rest sourced from reference TRBV5-4 and TRBJ2-5, is ETGVTQSPTHLIKTRGQQVTLRCSSQSGHNTVSWYQQALGQGPQFIFQYYREEENGRGNFPPRFSGLQFPNYSSELNVNALELDDSALYLCASSTPGGQSQETQYFGPGTRLLVL.

On this clone itself: Other DNA sequences in this specimen translate into the identical CDR3. The chain couples TRBV27 to TRBJ2-7; D is undetermined. The CDR3 spans 13 residues. Trimming removed 6 bases from V and 3 bases from J, with 12 bases in between. The germline V gene encodes CDR1 MNHEY and CDR2 SMNVEV (reference sequence). The CDR3 region is CASSLGVGYEQYF. The CDR3, as DNA: TGTGCCAGCAGCCTCGGAGTGGGCTACGAGCAGTACTTC.

V is TRBV2 and J is TRBJ1-6, with a possible D match to TRBD1 (5 bases). Germline assignment: CDR1 SNHLY and CDR2 FYNNEI. V lost 2 bases and J 7 bases, leaving 15 bases between the germline ends. The CDR3 runs 16 residues. The CDR3 sequence: CASSEYGGTGNSPLHF. The CDR3 DNA follows: TGTGCCAGCAGTGAATACGGGGGGACGGGAAATTCACCCCTCCACTTT.

V is TRBV18 and J is TRBJ2-2; tentative D call: TRBD1 (5 bases). V lost 5 bases to trimming and J lost 3 bases, with 19 bases between them. CDR1 and CDR2 (germline): KGHSH, LQKENI. This CDR3 spans 17 amino acids. The CDR3 DNA reads TGTGCCAGCTCAAGGATTTCGTATCAGGGTCACACCGGGGAGCTGTTTTTT. Amino acid sequence: CASSRISYQGHTGELFF.